This T cell receptor beta chain was profiled in a study of shared clonotypes between healthy human individuals. Germline V gives CDR1 MNHNS, CDR2 SASEGT. The CDR3 runs to 15 residues. Trimming removed 4 bases at V and 3 bases at J, with 10 bases between. Using immunoSEQ multiplex PCR, the repertoire was profiled, and TCRdb retains in-frame clones only, with some absent. Of some 680,000 clones detected, about 80% appear once; the ten largest clones hold about 1.8%. Notes on the study in general: It was observed that approximately 5% of naive CD4 clonotypes were shared across several donors.

A note on this clone: Its cognate antigen is unknown.

The sequenced sample consisted of memory CD4+ T cells sorted from blood. As for subset: CD45RA-negative fraction. This receptor was obtained from a woman aged 25 to 45 in good health. This chain uses TRBV6-1 with TRBJ2-6, with D unclear. CDR3 nucleotide sequence: TGTGCCAGCAGTGGAGGCCCTGATGGGGCCAACGTCCTGACTTTC. The encoded protein is CASSGGPDGANVLTF.